This record looks at one T cell receptor beta chain sequence and its context. V was trimmed by 0 bases and J by 5 bases, leaving 12 bases between them. Germline-derived CDR1 and CDR2 are SGDLS and YYNGEE. CDR3 length equals 15 residues. The data were obtained in a study of blood T cell repertoires in COVID-19. In the study overall: The samples span acute and convalescent COVID-19 from the United States, Italy and Spain. Sources were T cells, B-cell-depleted T cells, or PBMCs; the material itself was cDNA or gDNA.

Per the authors' pipeline: Quantification of nucleated cells was approximated via reference gene primer amplification. The data were produced by immunoSEQ multiplex PCR, yet TCRdb's version contains in-frame clones alone and is incomplete. The DNA was the basis for D and trimming; V, J and clone size are from that table. The sample has roughly 51,000 clones, around 90% seen once. This chain connects TRBV9 to TRBJ2-1; the D gene is possibly TRBD2 (6 bases). This TCR came from a man in his forties or fifties with active COVID-19. The sequencing sample was made of peripheral blood. The CDR3 protein is CASSVGAGRNNEQFF. CDR3 nucleotides: TGTGCCAGCAGCGTAGGGGCGGGGAGGAACAATGAGCAGTTCTTC.